These 8 T cell receptor beta chains were sequenced from one sample in a study of cytomegalovirus exposure and HLA in healthy donors. PCR primers comprised 60 Vbeta and 13 Jbeta primers. Sequencing was performed with immunoSEQ multiplex PCR; in TCRdb, only in-frame clones are kept and a portion is missing. In the table there are about 150,000 clones, approximately 81% of which are singletons. The sequencing sample was made of PBMCs. All receptors derive from a woman younger than 30 in good health and CMV-seronegative.

CDR3 protein: CASRRPGGSNYGYTF. The CDR3 DNA is TGTGCCAGCCGGCGCCCGGGGGGGAGTAACTATGGCTACACCTTC. The rearrangement links TRBV5-4 to TRBJ1-2, with D perhaps matching TRBD1 (5 bases). Germline-derived CDR1 and CDR2 are SGHNT and YYREEE (reference sequence). The CDR3 totals 15 residues. Trimming pared 7 bases from V and 1 base from J, leaving 17 bases between.

J is TRBJ2-5 and V is TRBV7-2, with TRBD2 matching 7 bases. Germline-derived CDR1 and CDR2 are SGHTA and FQGNSA. V was pared by 3 bases and J by 4 bases, with 8 bases of the junction left unmatched. The CDR3 has 15 residues. This chain's CDR3 is CASSFGGRVGETQYF. The CDR3, as DNA: TGTGCCAGCAGCTTCGGCGGGAGAGTGGGAGAGACCCAGTACTTC.

This clone was observed a few times. The chain recombines TRBV19 with TRBJ1-2; perhaps TRBD1 as D (6 bases). CDR1 LNHDA and CDR2 SQIVND come from the germline V gene (reference sequence). V lost 5 bases and J lost 5, with 21 bases in between. There are 16 residues in the CDR3. DNA for the CDR3: TGTGCCAGTAGTCCTCCACAGGGTCGCCTGTCTTATGGCTACACCTTC. This codes for CASSPPQGRLSYGYTF.

This chain uses TRBV30 with TRBJ1-3, with D tentatively TRBD1 (5 bases). This CDR3 region has 15 residues. Trimming took 1 base from V and 2 from J, leaving 12 bases between them. The germline V gene has CDR1 GTSNPN and CDR2 SVGIG (reference sequence). The CDR3 DNA follows: TGTGCCTGGAGTGGATTGGACAAGCCTGGAAACACCATATATTTT. Translation: CAWSGLDKPGNTIYF.

The V call is TRBV2, the J call TRBJ2-6; 7 nucleotides line up with TRBD1. The germline V gene encodes CDR1 SNHLY and CDR2 FYNNEI. V gave up 7 bases and J gave up 2 bases; unmatched junction bases: 11. The CDR3 has 17 residues. CDR3 region: CASIWDSRLAGANVLTF. CDR3 coding DNA: TGTGCCAGCATCTGGGACAGCCGCCTAGCTGGGGCCAACGTCCTGACTTTC.

V usage is TRBV5-4 and J usage is TRBJ2-7, with TRBD2 as a possible D gene (6 bases). V was trimmed by 0 bases and J by 2 bases, leaving 12 bases between them. This CDR3 region has 15 residues. The germline CDR1 and CDR2 sequences are SGHNT and YYREEE (reference sequence). The CDR3 is CASSLVGRGTYEQYF. As DNA, the CDR3 is TGTGCCAGCAGCTTGGTGGGCCGGGGGACCTACGAGCAGTACTTC.

Only a few counts were recorded for this clone. CDR3 residues: CASTGTGTGNQPQHF. The CDR3 DNA follows: TGTGCCAGTACCGGGACAGGGACGGGCAATCAGCCCCAGCATTTT. This chain uses TRBV18 with TRBJ1-5, with TRBD1 matching over 9 bases. The junction had 8 bases not matched to a gene; V was cut back by 9 bases and J by 2 bases. This CDR3 has 15 amino acids. CDR1 and CDR2 (germline): KGHSH, LQKENI. Full variable domain (missing parts from reference TRBV18 and TRBJ1-5): NAGVMQNPRHLVRRRGQEARLRCSPMKGHSHVYWYRQLPEEGLKFMVYLQKENIIDESGMPKERFSAEFPKEGPSILRIQQVVRGDSAAYFCASTGTGTGNQPQHFGDGTRLSIL.

This clone was seen a handful of times. The genes are TRBV27 and TRBJ2-7; no clear D gene. The CDR3 spans 14 residues. V lost 0 bases, J lost 5 bases, and 11 bases lay in between. From germline, CDR1 is MNHEY and CDR2 SMNVEV (reference sequence). In DNA form, the CDR3 reads TGTGCCAGCAGTTTATCTGGCAGGCCCAACGAGCAGTACTTC. Encoded protein: CASSLSGRPNEQYF.